This record looks at one T cell receptor (beta chain) sequence and its context. No antigen is known for it. CDR3 size: 13 residues. The V and J ends lost 6 bases and 12 bases, in that order; junction bases with no gene match: 8. Germline CDR1 MNHEY, CDR2 SVGEGT. These data belong to a study of T cell repertoires in cytomegalovirus infection. Overall study findings and caveats: The ex vivo response was dominated by HLA-C-restricted CMV-specific TCR beta clonotypes. Public TCR beta family frequency separated CMV-and-HLA carriers, including in an independent cohort.

TCRdb reanalysed the reads using MiXCR and keeps one entry per CDR3 protein. The data hold about 500,000 distinct CDR3 sequences, with about 33% observed a single time. The genes are TRBV6-2 or TRBV6-3 and TRBJ2-1; 10 bases map to TRBD2. The sample was cultured PBMCs, taken from culture after CMV antigen stimulation. The sequence derives from a human donor in good health (CMV status not recorded). Some clones in this sample may be carry-over from other donors' samples. The DNA of the CDR3 is TGTGCCAGCAGACCTGGTAGCGGGAGGTGGCAGTTCTTC. This gives the protein CASRPGSGRWQFF.